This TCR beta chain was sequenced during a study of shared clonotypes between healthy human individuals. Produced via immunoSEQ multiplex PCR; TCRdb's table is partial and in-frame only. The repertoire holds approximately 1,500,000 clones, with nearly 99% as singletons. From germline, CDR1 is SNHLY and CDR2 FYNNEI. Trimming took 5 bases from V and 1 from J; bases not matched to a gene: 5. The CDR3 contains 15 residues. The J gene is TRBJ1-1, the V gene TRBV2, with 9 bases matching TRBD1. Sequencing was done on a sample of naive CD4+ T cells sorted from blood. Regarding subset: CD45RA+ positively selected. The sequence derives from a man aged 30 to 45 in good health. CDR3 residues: CASSSPGQGNTEAFF. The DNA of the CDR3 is TGTGCCAGCAGTTCCCCGGGACAGGGGAACACTGAAGCTTTCTTT.